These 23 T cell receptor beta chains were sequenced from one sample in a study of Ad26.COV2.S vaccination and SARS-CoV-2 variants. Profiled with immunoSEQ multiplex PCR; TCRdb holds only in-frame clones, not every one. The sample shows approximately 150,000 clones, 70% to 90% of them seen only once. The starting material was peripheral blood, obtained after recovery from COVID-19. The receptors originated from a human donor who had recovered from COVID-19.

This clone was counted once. The CDR3 region has the DNA TGTGCCAGCTCACCAAGGGCTTTCCAAGAGACCCAGTACTTC. The encoded protein is CASSPRAFQETQYF. The rearrangement joins TRBV18 to TRBJ2-5; D not certain. Trimming took 2 bases from V and 1 from J, leaving 8 bases between them. The germline CDR1 and CDR2 sequences are KGHSH and LQKENI. The CDR3 consists of 14 residues.

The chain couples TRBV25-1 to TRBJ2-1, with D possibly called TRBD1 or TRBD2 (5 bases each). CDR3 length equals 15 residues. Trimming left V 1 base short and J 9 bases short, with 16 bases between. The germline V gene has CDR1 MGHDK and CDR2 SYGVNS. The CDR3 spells CASSEFEGPGGEQFF. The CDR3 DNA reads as TGTGCCAGCAGTGAATTTGAGGGGCCAGGTGGTGAGCAGTTCTTC.

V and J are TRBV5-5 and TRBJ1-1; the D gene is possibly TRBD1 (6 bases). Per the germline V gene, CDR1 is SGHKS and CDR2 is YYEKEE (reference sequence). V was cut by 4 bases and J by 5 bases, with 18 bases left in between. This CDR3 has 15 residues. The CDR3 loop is CASSPRDERGTEAFF. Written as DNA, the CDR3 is TGTGCCAGCAGCCCACGGGATGAGAGGGGGACTGAAGCTTTCTTT.

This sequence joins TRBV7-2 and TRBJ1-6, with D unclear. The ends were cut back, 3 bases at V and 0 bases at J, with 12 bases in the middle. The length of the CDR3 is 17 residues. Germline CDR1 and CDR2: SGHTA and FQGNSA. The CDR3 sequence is CASSLEGPGSYNSPLHF. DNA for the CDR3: TGTGCCAGCAGCTTGGAGGGCCCGGGCTCCTATAATTCACCCCTCCACTTT.

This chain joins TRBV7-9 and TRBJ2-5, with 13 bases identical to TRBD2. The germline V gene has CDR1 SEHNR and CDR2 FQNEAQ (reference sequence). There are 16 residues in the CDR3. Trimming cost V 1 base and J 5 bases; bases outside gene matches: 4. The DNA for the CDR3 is TGTGCCAGCAGCTTAGGACTAGCGGGGGGTGGTGAGACCCAGTACTTC. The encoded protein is CASSLGLAGGGETQYF.

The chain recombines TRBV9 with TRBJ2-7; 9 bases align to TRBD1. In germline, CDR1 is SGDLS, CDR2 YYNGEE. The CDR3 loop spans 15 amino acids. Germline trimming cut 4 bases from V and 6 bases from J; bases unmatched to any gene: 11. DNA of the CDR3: TGTGCCAGCAGCCCAAAAGGGACAGGGTTTGTCGAGCAGTACTTC. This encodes CASSPKGTGFVEQYF.

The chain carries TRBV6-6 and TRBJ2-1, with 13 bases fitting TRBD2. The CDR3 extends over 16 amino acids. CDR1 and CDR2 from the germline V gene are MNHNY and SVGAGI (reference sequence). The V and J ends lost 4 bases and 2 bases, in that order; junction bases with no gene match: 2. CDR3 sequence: CASSSGLAGAYNEQFF. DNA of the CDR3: TGTGCCAGCAGTTCAGGACTAGCGGGGGCCTACAATGAGCAGTTCTTC.

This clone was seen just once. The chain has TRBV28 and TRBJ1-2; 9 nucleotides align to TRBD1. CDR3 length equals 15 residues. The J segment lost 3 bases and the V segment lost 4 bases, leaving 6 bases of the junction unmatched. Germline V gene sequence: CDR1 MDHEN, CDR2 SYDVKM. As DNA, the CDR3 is TGTGCCAGCAGTTCTCGACAGGGGGAATACTATGGCTACACCTTC. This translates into CASSSRQGEYYGYTF.

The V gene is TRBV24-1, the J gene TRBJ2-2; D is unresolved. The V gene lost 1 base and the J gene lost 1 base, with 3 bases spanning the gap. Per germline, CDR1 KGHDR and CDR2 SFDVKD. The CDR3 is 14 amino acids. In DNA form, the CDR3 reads TGTGCCACCAGTGATTTTGAGAACACCGGGGAGCTGTTTTTT. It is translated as CATSDFENTGELFF.

CDR3 in amino acids: CASSYLQALASEQFF. The CDR3 DNA follows: TGTGCCAGCAGTTACCTCCAAGCTCTCGCCAGTGAGCAGTTCTTC. The chain combines TRBV6-2 or TRBV6-3 with TRBJ2-1; no definite D call. The V and J ends lost 2 bases and 9 bases respectively, with 17 bases between them. In germline, CDR1 is MNHEY, CDR2 SVGEGT. The CDR3 loop spans 15 amino acids.

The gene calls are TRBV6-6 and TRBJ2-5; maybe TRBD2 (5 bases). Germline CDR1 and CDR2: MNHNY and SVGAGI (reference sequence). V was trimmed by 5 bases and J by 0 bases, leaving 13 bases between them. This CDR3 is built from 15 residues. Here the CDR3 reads CASSGGQVYQETQYF. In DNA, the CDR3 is TGTGCCAGCAGTGGCGGGCAAGTTTACCAAGAGACCCAGTACTTC.

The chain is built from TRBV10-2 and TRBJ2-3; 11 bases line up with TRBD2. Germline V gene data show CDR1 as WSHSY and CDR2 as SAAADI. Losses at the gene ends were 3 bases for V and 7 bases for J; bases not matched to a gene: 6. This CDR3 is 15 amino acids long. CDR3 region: CASSDSSGGGNTQYF. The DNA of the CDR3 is TGCGCCAGCAGTGATAGTAGCGGGGGGGGTAATACGCAGTATTTT.

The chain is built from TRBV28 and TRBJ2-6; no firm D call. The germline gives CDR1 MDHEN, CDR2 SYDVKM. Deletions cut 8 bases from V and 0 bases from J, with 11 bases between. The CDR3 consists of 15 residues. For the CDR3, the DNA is TGTGCCAGCCTAACTCGACTCTCTGGGGCCAACGTCCTGACTTTC. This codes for CASLTRLSGANVLTF.

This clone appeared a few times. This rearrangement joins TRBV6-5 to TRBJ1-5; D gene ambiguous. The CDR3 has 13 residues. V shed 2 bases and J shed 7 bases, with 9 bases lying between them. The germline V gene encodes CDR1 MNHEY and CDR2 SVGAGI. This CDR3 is CASSYGDWQPQHF. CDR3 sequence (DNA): TGTGCCAGCAGTTACGGGGATTGGCAGCCCCAGCATTTT.

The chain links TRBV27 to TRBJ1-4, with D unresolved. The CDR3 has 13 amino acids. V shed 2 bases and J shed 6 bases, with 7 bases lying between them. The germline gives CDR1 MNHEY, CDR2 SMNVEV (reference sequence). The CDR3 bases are TGTGCCAGCAGTTTAAGGGTGGATGAAAAACTGTTTTTT. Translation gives CASSLRVDEKLFF.

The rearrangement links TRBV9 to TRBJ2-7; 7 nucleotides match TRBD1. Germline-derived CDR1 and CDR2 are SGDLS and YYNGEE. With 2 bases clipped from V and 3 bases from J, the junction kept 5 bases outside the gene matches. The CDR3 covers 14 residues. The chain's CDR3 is CASSVRDRGYEQYF. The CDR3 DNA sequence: TGTGCCAGCAGCGTCCGGGACAGAGGCTACGAGCAGTACTTC. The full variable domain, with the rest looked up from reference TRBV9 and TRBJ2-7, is DSGVTQTPKHLITATGQRVTLRCSPRSGDLSVYWYQQSLDQGLQFLIQYYNGEERAKGNILERFSAQQFPDLHSELNLSSLELGDSALYFCASSVRDRGYEQYFGPGTRLTVT.

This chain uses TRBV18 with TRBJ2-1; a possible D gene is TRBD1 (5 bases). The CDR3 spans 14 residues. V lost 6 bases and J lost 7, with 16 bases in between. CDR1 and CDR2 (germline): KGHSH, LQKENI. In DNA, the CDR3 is TGTGCCAGCTCTCCTGAAAACAGGCAAAATGAGCAGTTCTTC. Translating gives CASSPENRQNEQFF.

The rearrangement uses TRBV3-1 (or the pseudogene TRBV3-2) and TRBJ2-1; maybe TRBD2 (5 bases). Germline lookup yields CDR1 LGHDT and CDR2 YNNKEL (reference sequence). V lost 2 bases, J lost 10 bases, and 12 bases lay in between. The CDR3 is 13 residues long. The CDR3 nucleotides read TGTGCCAGCAGCCAAAGGGCGTCGGGGGAGCAGTTCTTC. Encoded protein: CASSQRASGEQFF.

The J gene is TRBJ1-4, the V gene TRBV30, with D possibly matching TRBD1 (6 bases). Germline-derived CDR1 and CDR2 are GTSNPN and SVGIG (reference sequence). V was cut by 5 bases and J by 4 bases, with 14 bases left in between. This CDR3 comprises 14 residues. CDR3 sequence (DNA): TGTGCCTGGGGAAAGGACAGTTTTAATGAAAAACTGTTTTTT. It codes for CAWGKDSFNEKLFF. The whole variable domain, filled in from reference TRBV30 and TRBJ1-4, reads SQTIHQWPATLVQPVGSPLSLECTVEGTSNPNLYWYRQAAGRGLQLLFYSVGIGQISSEVPQNLSASRPQDRQFILSSKKLLLSDSGFYLCAWGKDSFNEKLFFGSGTQLSVL.

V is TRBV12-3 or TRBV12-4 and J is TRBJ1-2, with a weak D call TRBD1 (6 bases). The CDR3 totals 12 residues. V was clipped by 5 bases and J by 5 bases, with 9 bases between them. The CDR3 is CASSAGQYGYTF. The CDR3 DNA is TGTGCCAGCAGTGCCGGACAGTATGGCTACACCTTC.

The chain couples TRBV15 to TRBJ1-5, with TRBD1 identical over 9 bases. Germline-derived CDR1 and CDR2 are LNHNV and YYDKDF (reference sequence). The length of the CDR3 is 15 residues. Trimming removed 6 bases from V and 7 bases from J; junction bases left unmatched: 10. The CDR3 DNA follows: TGTGCCACCAGTCACCCCCTTGACAGGGGGCAGCCCCAGCATTTT. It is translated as CATSHPLDRGQPQHF. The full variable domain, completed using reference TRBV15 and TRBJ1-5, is DAMVIQNPRYQVTQFGKPVTLSCSQTLNHNVMYWYQQKSSQAPKLLFHYYDKDFNNEADTPDNFQSRRPNTSFCFLDIRSPGLGDTAMYLCATSHPLDRGQPQHFGDGTRLSIL.

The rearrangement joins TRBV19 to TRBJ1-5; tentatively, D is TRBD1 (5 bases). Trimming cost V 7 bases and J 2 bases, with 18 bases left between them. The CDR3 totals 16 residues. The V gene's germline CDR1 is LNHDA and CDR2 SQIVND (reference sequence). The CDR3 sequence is CASTQTWGFGNQPQHF. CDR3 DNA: TGTGCCAGTACCCAGACGTGGGGGTTTGGCAATCAGCCCCAGCATTTT.

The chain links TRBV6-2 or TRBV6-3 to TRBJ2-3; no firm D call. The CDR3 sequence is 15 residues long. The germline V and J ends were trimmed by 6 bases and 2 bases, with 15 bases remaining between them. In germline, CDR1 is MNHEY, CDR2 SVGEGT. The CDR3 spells CASSFTPYSTDTQYF. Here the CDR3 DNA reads TGTGCCAGCAGCTTCACCCCCTATTCCACAGATACGCAGTATTTT.